This T cell receptor (beta chain) was profiled in a study of blood T cells in healthy people across ages. The germline CDR1 and CDR2 sequences are SQVTM and ANQGSEA. Between the trimmed V and J ends, which lost 7 bases and 3 bases, there was a span of 13 bases. The CDR3 is 12 residues long. This clonotype was picked up many times. Antigen unknown. A second PCR of roughly 6 to 12 cycles used a sample-barcoded 5' primer and a J-beta primer mix. Each cDNA molecule was tagged by a template-switch adaptor with 12 random nucleotides. One entry per CDR3 protein, called by TCRdb with MiXCR from the 5' RACE reads. The sample lists more than 900,000 distinct CDR3 sequences, 25% to 30% occurring once. Notes on the study in general: Diversity was estimated from one million T cells, and these estimates were considered underestimates.

This sample also appeared in a second study, on T cells of mothers and their children.

The V call is TRBV29-1, the J call TRBJ2-7; D unclear. The sequence was obtained from a middle-aged woman in good health. The specimen was blood. The CDR3 is CSASKDRYEQYF. The CDR3 nucleotides are TGCAGCGCTTCGAAGGACCGCTACGAGCAGTACTTC.